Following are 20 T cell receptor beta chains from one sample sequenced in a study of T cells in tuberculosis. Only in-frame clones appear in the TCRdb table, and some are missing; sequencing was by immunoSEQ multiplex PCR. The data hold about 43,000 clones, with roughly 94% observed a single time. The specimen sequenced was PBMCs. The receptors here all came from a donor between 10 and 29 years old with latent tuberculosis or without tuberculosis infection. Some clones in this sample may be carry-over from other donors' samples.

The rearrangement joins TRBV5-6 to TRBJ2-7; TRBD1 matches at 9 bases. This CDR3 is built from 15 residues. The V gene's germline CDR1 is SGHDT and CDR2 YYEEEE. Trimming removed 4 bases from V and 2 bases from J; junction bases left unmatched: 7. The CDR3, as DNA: TGTGCCAGCAGCGGGTGGACAGGGGTTCCCTACGAGCAGTACTTC. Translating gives CASSGWTGVPYEQYF.

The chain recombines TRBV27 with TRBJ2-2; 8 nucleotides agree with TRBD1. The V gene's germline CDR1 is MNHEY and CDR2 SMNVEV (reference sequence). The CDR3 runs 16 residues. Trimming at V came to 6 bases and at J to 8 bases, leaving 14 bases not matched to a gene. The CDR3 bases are TGTGCCAGCAGCCAATGGGGGACAGGTGCCTCTGGGGAGCTGTTTTTT. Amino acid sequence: CASSQWGTGASGELFF.

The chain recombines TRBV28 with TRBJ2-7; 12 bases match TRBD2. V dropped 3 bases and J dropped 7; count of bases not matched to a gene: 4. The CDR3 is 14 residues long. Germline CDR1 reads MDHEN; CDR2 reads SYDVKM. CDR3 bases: TGTGCCAGCAGTTTGACTAGCGGGAGAGGTGAGCAGTACTTC. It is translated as CASSLTSGRGEQYF.

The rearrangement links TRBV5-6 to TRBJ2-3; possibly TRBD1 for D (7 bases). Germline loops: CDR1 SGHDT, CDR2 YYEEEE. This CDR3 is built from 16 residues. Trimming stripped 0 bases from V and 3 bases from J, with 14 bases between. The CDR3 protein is CASSLGAGGKTDTQYF. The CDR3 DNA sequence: TGTGCCAGCAGCTTGGGGGCAGGGGGGAAGACAGATACGCAGTATTTT.

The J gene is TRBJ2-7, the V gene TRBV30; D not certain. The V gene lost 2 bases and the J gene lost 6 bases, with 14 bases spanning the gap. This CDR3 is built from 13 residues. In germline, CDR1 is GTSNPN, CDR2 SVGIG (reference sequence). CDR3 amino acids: CAWSRRSWFEQYF. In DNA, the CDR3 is TGTGCCTGGAGTCGCCGGTCTTGGTTCGAGCAGTACTTC.

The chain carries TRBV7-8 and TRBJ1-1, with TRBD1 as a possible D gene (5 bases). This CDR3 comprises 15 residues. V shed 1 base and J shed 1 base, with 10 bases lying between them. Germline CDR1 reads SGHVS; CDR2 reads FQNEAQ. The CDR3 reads CASSLGIQGNTEAFF. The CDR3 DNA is TGTGCCAGCAGCTTAGGCATTCAGGGGAACACTGAAGCTTTCTTT.

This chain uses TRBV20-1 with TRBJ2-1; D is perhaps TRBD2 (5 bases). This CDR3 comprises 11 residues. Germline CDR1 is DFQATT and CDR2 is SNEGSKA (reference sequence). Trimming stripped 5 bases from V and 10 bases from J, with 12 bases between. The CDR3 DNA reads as TGCAGTGCTGAAATCGAGCGGGAGCAGTTCTTC. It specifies CSAEIEREQFF.

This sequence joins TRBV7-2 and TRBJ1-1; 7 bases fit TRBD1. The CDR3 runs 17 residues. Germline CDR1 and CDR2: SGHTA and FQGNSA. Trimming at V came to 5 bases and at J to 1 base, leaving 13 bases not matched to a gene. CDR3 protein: CASSIQLLTGTNTEAFF. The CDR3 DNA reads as TGTGCCAGCAGCATCCAACTCCTGACAGGGACGAACACTGAAGCTTTCTTT.

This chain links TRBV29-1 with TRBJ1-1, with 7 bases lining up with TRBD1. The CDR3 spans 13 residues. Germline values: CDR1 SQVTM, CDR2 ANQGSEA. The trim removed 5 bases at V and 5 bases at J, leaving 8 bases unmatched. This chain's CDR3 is CSVHTGVGTEAFF. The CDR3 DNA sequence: TGCAGCGTTCATACAGGGGTGGGGACTGAAGCTTTCTTT.

The CDR3 is CASSQDRRGDTQYF. The CDR3 DNA follows: TGTGCCAGCAGCCAAGATCGTCGCGGAGATACGCAGTATTTT. The rearrangement uses TRBV7-3 and TRBJ2-3, with D hard to call. The V end was cut by 5 bases, the J end by 5 bases, with 14 bases between. Germline V CDR1 and CDR2: SGHTA, FQGTGA. The CDR3 consists of 14 residues.

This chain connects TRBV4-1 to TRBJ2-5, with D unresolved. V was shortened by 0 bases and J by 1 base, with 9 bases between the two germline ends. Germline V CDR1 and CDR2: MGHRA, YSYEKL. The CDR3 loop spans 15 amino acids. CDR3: CASSQDIWAQETQYF. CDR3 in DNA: TGCGCCAGCAGCCAAGATATTTGGGCCCAAGAGACCCAGTACTTC.

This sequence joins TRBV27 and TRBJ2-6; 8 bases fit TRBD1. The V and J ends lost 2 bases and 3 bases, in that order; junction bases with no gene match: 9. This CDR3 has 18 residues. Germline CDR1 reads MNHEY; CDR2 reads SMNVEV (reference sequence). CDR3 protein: CASSLVQGALVGANVLTF. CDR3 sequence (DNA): TGTGCCAGCAGTTTAGTGCAGGGGGCGCTTGTTGGGGCCAACGTCCTGACTTTC.

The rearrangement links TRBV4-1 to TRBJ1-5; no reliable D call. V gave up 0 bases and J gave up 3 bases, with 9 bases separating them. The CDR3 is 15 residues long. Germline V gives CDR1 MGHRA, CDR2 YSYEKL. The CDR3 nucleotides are TGCGCCAGCAGCCAAGACAGGCTTTACAATCAGCCCCAGCATTTT. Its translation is CASSQDRLYNQPQHF.

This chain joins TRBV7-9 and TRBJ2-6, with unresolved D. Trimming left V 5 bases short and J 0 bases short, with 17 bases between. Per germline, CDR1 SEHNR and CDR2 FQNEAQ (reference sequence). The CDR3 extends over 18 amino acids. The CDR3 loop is CASSAPVQFLSGANVLTF. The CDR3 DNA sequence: TGTGCCAGCAGCGCTCCCGTACAGTTTCTCTCTGGGGCCAACGTCCTGACTTTC.

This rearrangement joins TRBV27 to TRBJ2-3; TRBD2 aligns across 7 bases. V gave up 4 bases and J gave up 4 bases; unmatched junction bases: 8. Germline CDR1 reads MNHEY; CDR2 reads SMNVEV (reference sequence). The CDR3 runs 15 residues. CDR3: CASSSAGEGSDTQYF. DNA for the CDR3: TGTGCCAGCAGTTCGGCGGGAGAGGGGTCAGATACGCAGTATTTT.

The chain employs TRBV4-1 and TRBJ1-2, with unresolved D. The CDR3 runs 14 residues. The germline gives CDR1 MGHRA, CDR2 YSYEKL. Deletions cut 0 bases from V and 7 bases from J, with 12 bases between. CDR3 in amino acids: CASSQDEGYGGYTF. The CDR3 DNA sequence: TGCGCCAGCAGCCAAGATGAGGGATATGGTGGCTACACCTTC.

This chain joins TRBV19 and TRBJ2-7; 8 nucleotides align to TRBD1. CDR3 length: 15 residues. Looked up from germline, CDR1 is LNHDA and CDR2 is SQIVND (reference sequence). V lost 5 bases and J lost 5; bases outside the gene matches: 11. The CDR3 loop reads CASSSGQGRKNEQYF. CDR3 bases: TGTGCCAGTAGTTCCGGACAGGGAAGAAAAAACGAGCAGTACTTC. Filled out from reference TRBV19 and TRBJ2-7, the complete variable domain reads DGGITQSPKYLFRKEGQNVTLSCEQNLNHDAMYWYRQDPGQGLRLIYYSQIVNDFQKGDIAEGYSVSREKKESFPLTVTSAQKNPTAFYLCASSSGQGRKNEQYFGPGTRLTVT.

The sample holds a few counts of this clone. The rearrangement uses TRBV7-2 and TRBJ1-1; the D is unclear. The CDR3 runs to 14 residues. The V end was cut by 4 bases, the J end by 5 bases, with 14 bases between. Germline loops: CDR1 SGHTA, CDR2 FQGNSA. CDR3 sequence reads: CASSSSTAGTEAFF. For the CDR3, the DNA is TGTGCCAGCAGCTCCTCGACCGCGGGGACTGAAGCTTTCTTT. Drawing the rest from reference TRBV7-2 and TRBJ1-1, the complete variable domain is GAGVSQSPSNKVTEKGKDVELRCDPISGHTALYWYRQSLGQGLEFLIYFQGNSAPDKSGLPSDRFSAERTGGSVSTLTIQRTQQEDSAVYLCASSSSTAGTEAFFGQGTRLTVV.

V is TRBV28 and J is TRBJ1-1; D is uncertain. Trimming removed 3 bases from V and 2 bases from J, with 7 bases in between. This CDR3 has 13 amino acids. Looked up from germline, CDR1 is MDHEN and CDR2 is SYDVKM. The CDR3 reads CASSFPSNTEAFF. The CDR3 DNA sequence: TGTGCCAGCAGTTTCCCCTCTAACACTGAAGCTTTCTTT.

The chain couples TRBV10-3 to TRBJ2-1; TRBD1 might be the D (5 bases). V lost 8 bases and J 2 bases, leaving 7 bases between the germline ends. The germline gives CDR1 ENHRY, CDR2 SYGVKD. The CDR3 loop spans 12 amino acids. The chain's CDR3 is CAIQGTYNEQFF. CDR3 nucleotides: TGTGCCATCCAGGGTACCTACAATGAGCAGTTCTTC.